A selection of T cell receptor beta chains follows, all from one sample in a study of human T cells and chemical hapten exposure. TCRdb itself ran the RACE reads through MiXCR, one entry per CDR3 protein. The table has 80,000 to 100,000 distinct CDR3 sequences, roughly 27% seen once. Specimen: whole blood, collected in connection with sensitization to the hapten diphenylcyclopropenone (DPC). Source of these receptors: a man between 40 and 49 years old with alopecia areata. Some clones in this sample may be carry-over from other donors' samples. Both conserved end residues are part of each CDR3. A D gene is named only where the DNA matches it firmly. The size entry is marked missing in some rows and otherwise reads once, few, many or a size class.

v_call	j_call	d_call	clone_size	cdr3_length	cdr3_nt	cdr3_aa
TRBV10-3	TRBJ2-3	.	.	14	TGTGCCATCAGCACCCGGGACTCCACAGATACGCAGTATTTT	CAISTRDSTDTQYF
TRBV14	TRBJ2-1	.	few	13	TGTGCCAGCAGCCAAGATGCCGGGGTCGAGCAGTTCTTC	CASSQDAGVEQFF
TRBV20-1	TRBJ2-3	.	few	15	TGCAGTGCTTCCGACAGGACCTACAGCACAGATACGCAGTATTTT	CSASDRTYSTDTQYF
TRBV20-1	TRBJ2-1	TRBD2	.	19	TGCAGTGCCGTTGGGACAGGGGGGACTAGCGGGACCCCCTACAATGAGCAGTTCTTC	CSAVGTGGTSGTPYNEQFF
TRBV6-5	TRBJ2-7	.	.	14	TGTGCCAGCAGTCCGGAACGAGTCACCTACGAGCAGTACTTC	CASSPERVTYEQYF
TRBV7-2	TRBJ2-1	.	.	15	TGTGCCAGCAGCCTTAGCGGAGTAACCTACAATGAGCAGTTCTTC	CASSLSGVTYNEQFF
TRBV6-2/TRBV6-3	TRBJ2-7	TRBD2	.	15	TGTGCCAGCAGGCCTGGGACTAGCGGAAAATACGAGCAGTACTTC	CASRPGTSGKYEQYF
TRBV7-2	TRBJ2-5	.	.	17	TGTGCCAGCAGCTTTGGATATAGTCCCAGGCCCAAAGAGACCCAGTACTTC	CASSFGYSPRPKETQYF
TRBV7-8	TRBJ1-4	.	.	13	TGTGCCAGCGTCCAGGGACCTAATGAAAAACTGTTTTTT	CASVQGPNEKLFF
TRBV7-9	TRBJ2-3	.	.	13	TGTGCCAGCAGCTTAGAGGCGGGACTCTTGCAGTATTTT	CASSLEAGLLQYF
TRBV12-3/TRBV12-4	TRBJ1-3	.	many	17	TGTGCCAGCAGACCCTATCCGGGACCTAACTCTGGAAACACCATATATTTT	CASRPYPGPNSGNTIYF
TRBV15	TRBJ1-1	.	.	14	TGTGCCACCAGCAGAGTCACACAGAACACTGAAGCTTTCTTT	CATSRVTQNTEAFF
TRBV5-6	TRBJ1-1	TRBD1	.	16	TGTGCCAGCAGCTTGCCCCAGACAGGGGTCGGGGCTGAAGCTTTCTTT	CASSLPQTGVGAEAFF
TRBV5-1	TRBJ2-5	.	.	15	TGCGCCAGCAGGTCAATCGGACGGCACCAAGAGACCCAGTACTTC	CASRSIGRHQETQYF
TRBV20-1	TRBJ2-1	.	.	12	TGCAGTGCTCGGGACACCTACAATGAGCAGTTCTTC	CSARDTYNEQFF
TRBV2	TRBJ2-1	TRBD2	.	16	TGTGCCAGCAGTGGGTTTGGGAGGGACTCCTACAATGAGCAGTTCTTC	CASSGFGRDSYNEQFF
TRBV4-1	TRBJ1-4	TRBD1	few	15	TGCGCCAGCAGCCAAGCGTTACAGGGGAATGAAAAACTGTTTTTT	CASSQALQGNEKLFF
TRBV7-7	TRBJ2-5	.	.	15	TGTGCCAGCAGCTTCGGTTCCAGGGGCCAAGAGACCCAGTACTTC	CASSFGSRGQETQYF
TRBV11-1	TRBJ2-1	TRBD1	.	14	TGTGCCAGCCACAGTGGACAGGGGTGGAATGAGCAGTTCTTC	CASHSGQGWNEQFF
TRBV7-3	TRBJ2-6	.	.	17	TGTGCCAGCAGCTTAATTGGAGGGAACTCTGGGGCCAACGTCCTGACTTTC	CASSLIGGNSGANVLTF
TRBV28	TRBJ2-7	TRBD2	.	15	TGTGCCAGCAGTTTCGGGCTAGCGGGGACCTACGAGCAGTACTTC	CASSFGLAGTYEQYF
TRBV10-3	TRBJ2-3	.	few	15	TGTGCCATCAGTGAGGGACACGCGAGCACAGATACGCAGTATTTT	CAISEGHASTDTQYF
TRBV28	TRBJ2-7	.	few	10	TGTGCCAGCTCAGGGACTGGGCAGTACTTC	CASSGTGQYF
TRBV25-1	TRBJ2-2	.	.	17	TGTGCCAGCAGTGGCTTTTTTACCGGGAGTCGCACCGGGGAGCTGTTTTTT	CASSGFFTGSRTGELFF
TRBV7-9	TRBJ1-6	.	.	17	TGTGCCAGCAGCTTAGCGCGGGGGATATTGTATAATTCACCCCTCCACTTT	CASSLARGILYNSPLHF
TRBV5-1	TRBJ2-1	TRBD2	.	14	TGCGCCAACCGAGGACTAGCGGTTTACAATGAGCAGTTCTTC	CANRGLAVYNEQFF
TRBV24-1	TRBJ1-5	TRBD1	few	14	TGTGCCACCAGGGGAGGGGGCCAAGGTCAGCCCCAGCATTTT	CATRGGGQGQPQHF
TRBV29-1	TRBJ1-1	.	few	13	TGCAGCGTTGAAGTATCCCAGACGGGATGGGCTTTCTTT	CSVEVSQTGWAFF
TRBV7-2	TRBJ2-1	TRBD2	.	15	TGTGCCAGCAGCTCTAAACCGGGACTAGGGTTTGAGCAGTTCTTC	CASSSKPGLGFEQFF
TRBV2	TRBJ1-1	.	.	11	TGTGCCAGCAGTGGCGAGTACCTCGCTCTCTTT	CASSGEYLALF
TRBV28	TRBJ2-6	.	.	17	TGTGCCAGCAGCCCAGGTCGGGGAGCCTCTGGGGCCAACGTCCTGACTTTC	CASSPGRGASGANVLTF
TRBV7-9	TRBJ2-1	TRBD1	few	14	TGTGCCAGCAGTAAGGGACAGGGTCACAATGAGCAGTTCTTC	CASSKGQGHNEQFF
TRBV27	TRBJ1-1	.	.	17	TGTGCCAGCAGTTTATGGCCACCAGGGGTGGTGAACACTGAAGCTTTCTTT	CASSLWPPGVVNTEAFF
TRBV4-2	TRBJ2-3	TRBD2	.	17	TGTGCCAGCAGCCAAGAGGGGACTAGCGGACTTATGAATACGCAGTATTTT	CASSQEGTSGLMNTQYF
TRBV20-1	TRBJ2-7	.	few	15	TGCAGTGCAACGCAAGGGAGGGGGCGTCACTACGAGCAGTACTTC	CSATQGRGRHYEQYF
TRBV9	TRBJ1-1	.	.	15	TGTGCCAGCAGTGTCTCCCCTACGTCGGTCACTGAAGCTTTCTTT	CASSVSPTSVTEAFF